A single sample gave rise to the 4 T cell receptor beta chains below, sequenced in a study of T cells in Graves' hyperthyroidism and ophthalmopathy. The investigators amplified TCR beta CDR3 regions from RNA transcripts. HTBI primers drove first-round RT-PCR of the TCR CDR3. Each CDR3 protein is one row after TCRdb ran MiXCR on the multiplex PCR reads. The table includes around 600,000 distinct CDR3 sequences, approximately 14% detected once. Sequenced: blood. Receptors were obtained from a woman between 18 and 30 years old with Graves' ophthalmopathy.

The V and J genes are TRBV12-3 or TRBV12-4 and TRBJ1-1, with a possible D match to TRBD1 (6 bases). CDR3 size: 16 residues. Trimming took 2 bases from V and 3 from J, leaving 16 bases between them. CDR3 sequence: CASSLRGGQRDTEAFF. The CDR3 nucleotides are TGTGCCAGCAGTTTAAGGGGGGGCCAGAGGGACACTGAAGCTTTCTTT.

Concerning this clonotype itself: Its ends do not fully match the called genes, so a read error is possible. The V gene is TRBV7-8, the J gene TRBJ2-5, with 9 nucleotides matching TRBD2. This CDR3 is built from 21 residues. CDR1 is SGHVS and CDR2 is FQNEAQ in the germline V gene. CDR3 residues: CASSQDPSLVAGAGGEETQYF. In nucleotides, the CDR3 is TGCGCCAGCAGCCAAGATCCCTCTTTAGTAGCGGGAGCCGGAGGAGAAGAGACCCAGTACTTC.

This clonotype was counted many times. V usage is TRBV30 and J usage is TRBJ2-1; a possible D gene is TRBD2 (5 bases). CDR1 and CDR2 from the germline V gene are GTSNPN and SVGIG (reference sequence). The CDR3 loop spans 16 amino acids. The V and J ends lost 1 base and 0 bases respectively, with 13 bases between them. The CDR3 bases are TGTGCCTGGAGTGGGGGAGCGGTCAGCTCCTACAATGAGCAGTTCTTC. Its translation is CAWSGGAVSSYNEQFF.

This clonotype was seen repeatedly, ten times or more. The chain employs TRBV12-3 or TRBV12-4 and TRBJ2-3; no definite D call. This CDR3 is built from 15 residues. Trimming cost V 7 bases and J 1 base, with 15 bases left between them. The CDR3 nucleotides read TGTGCCAGCAAGGGTCTTAGAAGGGGCACAGATACGCAGTATTTT. Translated, it gives CASKGLRRGTDTQYF.